This T cell receptor (beta chain) emerged from a study of cytomegalovirus exposure and HLA in healthy donors. Findings of the study overall: In a later analysis, specific HLA alleles were associated with around 17,000 TCR beta sequences at a 0.05 false discovery rate. Judged likely to be a sequencing artifact was a cluster of highly shared sequence variants.

Note on this clone: Its antigen is not known.

The germline V gene encodes CDR1 MNHEY and CDR2 SMNVEV (reference sequence). The CDR3 has 14 residues. The junction had 8 bases not matched to a gene; V was cut back by 5 bases and J by 8 bases. PCR primers comprised 60 Vbeta and 13 Jbeta primers. In the original workflow: As a later analysis found, there were about 80 million unique TCR beta chains, of which 8.5 million to 14 million were shared. TCRdb keeps only in-frame clones here, not all; method: immunoSEQ multiplex PCR. V, J and clone size are taken as reported in that table, and D and trimming were inferred from the DNA itself. The table includes over 75,000 clones, about 89% detected once. Whereas donors were nominally healthy upon sampling, unrecorded immune exposures were probable.

This chain joins TRBV27 and TRBJ2-1; 8 bases are shared with TRBD1. The sample comprised PBMCs. The receptor was isolated from a man between 25 and 39 years old in good health and CMV-seropositive. For the CDR3, the DNA is TGTGCCAGCAGTATATGGACAGGGTCTGATGAGCAGTTCTTC. Translating it yields CASSIWTGSDEQFF.